This TCR beta chain was captured by sequencing in a study of early T cells in non-severe SARS-CoV-2 infection. Trimming removed 3 bases from V and 3 bases from J; junction bases left unmatched: 5. Germline-derived CDR1 and CDR2 are SGHRS and YFSETQ. This CDR3 is built from 15 residues. TCRdb passed the 5' RACE reads through MiXCR, listing each CDR3 protein once. Among about 84,000 distinct CDR3 sequences listed, 9% to 13% were seen once. This clonotype turned up a few times. The V gene is TRBV5-1, the J gene TRBJ2-1; TRBD2 agrees at 8 bases. The sample consisted of whole blood. This sequence originates from an adult who was a healthcare worker with PCR-confirmed SARS-CoV-2 infection or an uninfected control (not recorded which). CDR3 loop: CASSSSSGSYNEQFF. In nucleotides, the CDR3 is TGCGCCAGCAGCTCCTCCAGCGGGAGCTACAATGAGCAGTTCTTC.